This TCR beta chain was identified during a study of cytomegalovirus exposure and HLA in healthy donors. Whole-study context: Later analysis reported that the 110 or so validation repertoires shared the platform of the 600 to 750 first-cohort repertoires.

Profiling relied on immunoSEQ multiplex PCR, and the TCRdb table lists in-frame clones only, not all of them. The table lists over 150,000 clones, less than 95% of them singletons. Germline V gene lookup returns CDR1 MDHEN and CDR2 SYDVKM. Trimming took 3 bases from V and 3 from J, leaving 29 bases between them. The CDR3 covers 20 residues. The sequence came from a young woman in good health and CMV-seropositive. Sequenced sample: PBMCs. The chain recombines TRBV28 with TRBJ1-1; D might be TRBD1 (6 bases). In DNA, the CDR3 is TGTGCCAGCAGTTTTCCCACGCTAATGATGGGGGCAGTTCGCGACACTGAAGCTTTCTTT. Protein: CASSFPTLMMGAVRDTEAFF.